This T cell receptor (beta chain) stems from a study of CD8 T cells in ankylosing spondylitis. TCRdb used MiXCR to reprocess the 5' RACE reads, holding one entry per CDR3 protein. The sample shows around 150,000 distinct CDR3 sequences, 10% to 12% of them seen only once. The CDR3 is 14 residues long. From germline, CDR1 is SGHTA and CDR2 FQGNSA. V was cut by 4 bases and J by 3 bases, with 12 bases left in between. This clonotype was counted at least ten times. Its antigen remains unknown. Study findings and constraints: Disease-linked clones were found to be CD8+ and relatively rare in peripheral blood. Apparently characteristic of ankylosing spondylitis blood was a TCR beta motif (under ten highly homologous variants).

The sequencing input was blood, either unsorted or a sorted T cell fraction (not recorded which). The TCR was taken from a female donor with ankylosing spondylitis or in good health (not recorded which). V and J are TRBV7-2 and TRBJ1-2; D unresolved. DNA for the CDR3: TGTGCCAGCAGCTCCTCGACGGGATACTATGGCTACACCTTC. Translating it yields CASSSSTGYYGYTF.